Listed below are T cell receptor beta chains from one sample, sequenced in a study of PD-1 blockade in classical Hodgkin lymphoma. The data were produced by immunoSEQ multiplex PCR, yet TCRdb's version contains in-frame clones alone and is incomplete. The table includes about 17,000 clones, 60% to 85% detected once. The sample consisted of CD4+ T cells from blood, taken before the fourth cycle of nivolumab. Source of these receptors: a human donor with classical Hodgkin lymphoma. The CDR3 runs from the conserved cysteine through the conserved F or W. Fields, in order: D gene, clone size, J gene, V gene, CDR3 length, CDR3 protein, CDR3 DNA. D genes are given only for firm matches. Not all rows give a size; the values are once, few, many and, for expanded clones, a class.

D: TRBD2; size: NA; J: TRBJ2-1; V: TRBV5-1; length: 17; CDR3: CASSLVSGTSFYNEQFF; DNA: TGCGCCAGCAGCTTAGTCTCCGGGACTAGCTTTTACAATGAGCAGTTCTTC
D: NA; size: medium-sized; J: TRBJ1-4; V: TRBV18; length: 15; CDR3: CASSPRGGSNEKLFF; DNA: TGTGCCAGCTCACCCCGAGGGGGTTCCAATGAAAAACTGTTTTTT
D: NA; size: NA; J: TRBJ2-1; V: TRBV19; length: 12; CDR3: CASSIQRTEQFF; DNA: TGTGCCAGTAGTATTCAGCGGACCGAGCAGTTCTTC
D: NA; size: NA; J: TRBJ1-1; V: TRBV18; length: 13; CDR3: CASLQTGNTEAFF; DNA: TGTGCCAGCCTTCAGACAGGGAACACTGAAGCTTTCTTT
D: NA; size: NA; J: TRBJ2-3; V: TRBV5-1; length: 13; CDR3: CASSLRSTDTQYF; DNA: TGCGCCAGCAGCTTGCGAAGCACAGATACGCAGTATTTT
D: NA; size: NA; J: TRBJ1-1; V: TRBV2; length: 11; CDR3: CASRRDTEAFF; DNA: TGTGCCAGCAGGAGGGACACTGAAGCTTTCTTT
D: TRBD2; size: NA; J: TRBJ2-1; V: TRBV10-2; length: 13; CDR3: CASSGTSYYEQFF; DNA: TGCGCCAGCAGCGGGACTAGTTACTATGAGCAGTTCTTC
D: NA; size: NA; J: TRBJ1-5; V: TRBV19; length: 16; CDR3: CASSILRQGKNQPQHF; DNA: TGTGCCAGTAGTATTCTAAGGCAGGGGAAAAATCAGCCCCAGCATTTT
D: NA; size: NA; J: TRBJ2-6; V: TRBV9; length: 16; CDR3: CASSVYSFSGANVLTF; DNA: TGTGCCAGCAGCGTATACTCCTTCTCCGGGGCCAACGTCCTGACTTTC
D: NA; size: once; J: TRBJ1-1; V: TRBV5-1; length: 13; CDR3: CASSPSGATEAFF; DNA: TGCGCCAGCAGTCCCTCAGGTGCCACTGAAGCTTTCTTT
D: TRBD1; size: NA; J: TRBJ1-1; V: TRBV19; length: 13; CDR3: CASTWDSPSKAFF; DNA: TGTGCCAGTACCTGGGACAGTCCAAGTAAAGCTTTCTTT
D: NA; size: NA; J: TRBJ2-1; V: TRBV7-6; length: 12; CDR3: CASSLDGRRKFF; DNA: TGTGCCAGCAGCTTAGACGGGAGAAGGAAGTTCTTC
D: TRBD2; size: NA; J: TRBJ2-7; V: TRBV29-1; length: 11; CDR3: CSVGGRYEQYF; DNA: TGCAGCGTTGGCGGGAGGTACGAGCAGTACTTC
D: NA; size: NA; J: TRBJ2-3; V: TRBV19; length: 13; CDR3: CASRDRSTDTQYF; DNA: TGTGCCAGTAGGGATCGTAGCACAGATACGCAGTATTTT
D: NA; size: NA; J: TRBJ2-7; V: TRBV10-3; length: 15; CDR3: CAISESPSGPYEQYF; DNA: TGTGCCATCAGTGAGTCTCCCAGCGGTCCCTACGAGCAGTACTTC
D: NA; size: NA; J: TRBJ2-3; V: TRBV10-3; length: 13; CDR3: CAISAGITDTQYF; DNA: TGTGCCATCAGTGCGGGGATCACAGATACGCAGTATTTT
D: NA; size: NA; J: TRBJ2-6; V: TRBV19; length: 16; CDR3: CASSIGWVPGANVLTF; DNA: TGTGCCAGTAGTATTGGTTGGGTCCCTGGGGCCAACGTCCTGACTTTC
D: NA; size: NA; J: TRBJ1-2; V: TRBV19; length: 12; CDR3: CASSRDLGGYTF; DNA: TGTGCCAGTAGTAGAGACCTTGGTGGCTACACCTTC